The 13 T cell receptor beta chains given below trace back to one sample, sequenced in a study of brain T cells in children with intractable seizures. TCRdb's table, derived via immunoSEQ multiplex PCR, lists solely in-frame clones and lacks some. The sample includes about 80,000 clones, 90% to 95% seen only once; the top ten take roughly a quarter. The specimen comprised peripheral blood, sampled at surgery. These receptors came from a girl under 10 years old with Rasmussen encephalitis and intractable seizures.

The chain is built from TRBV18 and TRBJ2-5, with D hard to call. V lost 8 bases to trimming and J lost 0 bases, with 10 bases between them. CDR1 is KGHSH and CDR2 is LQKENI in the germline V gene. The CDR3 has 13 amino acids. CDR3 sequence (DNA): TGTGCCAGCCAAAGCAGGAACCAAGAGACCCAGTACTTC. This codes for CASQSRNQETQYF.

The V gene is TRBV12-3 or TRBV12-4, the J gene TRBJ1-6, with a weak D call TRBD1 (6 bases). V lost 6 bases, J lost 9 bases, and 9 bases lay in between. The CDR3 is 12 residues long. The CDR3 here is CASREGGSPLHF. The CDR3 DNA is TGTGCCAGCAGGGAGGGGGGTTCACCCCTCCACTTT.

This clone was seen repeatedly, ten times or more. The gene calls are TRBV27 and TRBJ2-2, with D tentatively TRBD1 (6 bases). Trimming removed 10 bases at V and 3 bases at J, with 12 bases between. The germline V gene encodes CDR1 MNHEY and CDR2 SMNVEV (reference sequence). This CDR3 comprises 13 residues. CDR3 residues: CAIVDRYTGELFF. In nucleotides, the CDR3 is TGTGCCATCGTCGACAGGTACACCGGGGAGCTGTTTTTT.

The J gene is TRBJ2-7, the V gene TRBV19, with D uncertain. This CDR3 comprises 15 residues. V was pared by 3 bases and J by 1 base, with 13 bases between. Germline V lookup: CDR1 LNHDA, CDR2 SQIVND (reference sequence). DNA for the CDR3: TGTGCCAGTAGTATGAGGTCCGGTCCGTCCTACGAGCAGTACTTC. Amino acids: CASSMRSGPSYEQYF.

This chain uses TRBV5-8 with TRBJ2-1, with D maybe TRBD2 (5 bases). The ends were cut back, 5 bases at V and 6 bases at J, with 18 bases in the middle. This CDR3 region has 15 residues. Looked up from germline, CDR1 is SGHTS and CDR2 is YDEGEE. In DNA, the CDR3 is TGTGCCAGCAGTCCACTCTTACTAGTTCCCAATGAGCAGTTCTTC. Its translation: CASSPLLLVPNEQFF.

The chain combines TRBV3-1 (or the pseudogene TRBV3-2) with TRBJ2-1; D call uncertain. Germline V lookup: CDR1 LGHDT, CDR2 YNNKEL (reference sequence). V lost 2 bases and J lost 6, with 2 bases in between. The CDR3 contains 11 residues. This CDR3 is CASSQINEQFF. In nucleotides, the CDR3 is TGTGCCAGCAGCCAAATCAATGAGCAGTTCTTC.

The V and J genes are TRBV5-1 and TRBJ2-6; D call uncertain. This CDR3 comprises 15 residues. Trimming took off 6 bases at V and 0 bases at J, with 10 bases between the two ends. Per the germline V gene, CDR1 is SGHRS and CDR2 is YFSETQ. The DNA for the CDR3 is TGCGCCAGCAAGGCAGATTACTCTGGGGCCAACGTCCTGACTTTC. This sequence encodes CASKADYSGANVLTF.

J is TRBJ2-7 and V is TRBV30; TRBD1 is a possible D gene (6 bases). Deletions cut 3 bases from V and 0 bases from J, with 9 bases between. Germline V gene data show CDR1 as GTSNPN and CDR2 as SVGIG (reference sequence). The CDR3 spans 13 residues. CDR3 loop: CAWSPGVSYEQYF. The CDR3 DNA reads TGTGCCTGGAGCCCAGGGGTCTCCTACGAGCAGTACTTC.

The chain combines TRBV28 with TRBJ1-2, with D perhaps TRBD1 (5 bases). With 1 base removed from V and 7 bases from J, the gap between germline ends came to 13 bases. The V gene's germline CDR1 is MDHEN and CDR2 SYDVKM. The CDR3 loop spans 14 amino acids. The CDR3 DNA follows: TGTGCCAGCAGTTTATCGAGCAGGGTCTTTGGCTACACCTTC. Residues: CASSLSSRVFGYTF.

This chain links TRBV3-1 (or the pseudogene TRBV3-2) with TRBJ1-6; D not certain. Germline CDR1 LGHDT, CDR2 YNNKEL (reference sequence). With 4 bases removed from V and 5 bases from J, the gap between germline ends came to 6 bases. The CDR3 contains 13 residues. The CDR3 here is CASSLTDNSPLHF. The CDR3 bases are TGTGCCAGCAGCCTAACGGATAATTCACCCCTCCACTTT.

This chain connects TRBV7-9 to TRBJ1-6; 7 nucleotides match TRBD1. CDR1 and CDR2 (germline): SEHNR, FQNEAQ (reference sequence). V gave up 5 bases and J gave up 9 bases; unmatched junction bases: 10. There are 15 residues in the CDR3. The CDR3: CASSQARQGASPLHF. The CDR3 region has the DNA TGTGCCAGCAGCCAAGCCCGACAGGGCGCTTCACCCCTCCACTTT.

This rearrangement joins TRBV2 to TRBJ2-1; the D gene is possibly TRBD1 (7 bases). The CDR3 runs 15 residues. Looked up from germline, CDR1 is SNHLY and CDR2 is FYNNEI. The germline V and J ends were trimmed by 6 bases and 0 bases, with 12 bases remaining between them. In nucleotides, the CDR3 is TGTGCCAGCAGGGGGGGACAGAGCTCCTACAATGAGCAGTTCTTC. This codes for CASRGGQSSYNEQFF.

A note on this clone: Distinct nucleotide sequences in the sample also encode this CDR3. The V and J genes are TRBV21-1 and TRBJ1-6; the table names TRBD1, a call not compared with the DNA. TRBV21-1 is reported as a pseudogene. The CDR3 extends over 15 amino acids. The CDR3 is CASSALTGDNSPLHF. CDR3 bases: TGTGCCAGCAGCGCGCTGACAGGGGATAATTCACCCCTTCACTTT.